The following is a TCR beta chain sequence with its context. The antigen remains undetermined. The data derive from a study of radiation and T cells in renal cell carcinoma. Study at large: Nephrectomy followed 15 Gy stereotactic body radiation by 4 weeks. Study observations and caveats: Top tumor clonotypes rose in blood 2 weeks post-radiation, then contracted. Baseline intratumoral clonotype presence is unknown without pretreatment biopsies.

Time point indicated: baseline pretreatment blood. The treatment here: 15 Gy SBRT to primary tumor, nephrectomy 4 weeks later. Data came from immunoSEQ multiplex PCR; TCRdb stores just in-frame clones and leaves some out. Of 95,000 to 150,000 clones in the sample, roughly 80% were seen once. The CDR3 covers 14 residues. Trimming removed 3 bases from V and 5 bases from J, with 14 bases in between. Germline loops: CDR1 KGHSH, CDR2 LQKENI. V and J are TRBV18 and TRBJ2-7; possible D gene TRBD1, 5 bases. This sequence was found in a woman aged 55-70 years with renal cell carcinoma. Source: blood, taken from a patient whose treatment included radiotherapy and nephrectomy. The CDR3 sequence is CASSPPVGVDEQYF. The DNA of the CDR3 is TGTGCCAGCTCACCTCCCGTAGGGGTGGACGAGCAGTACTTC.